This TCR beta chain is drawn from a study of blood T cells in healthy people across ages. Study information: Per two T cells, about one barcoded beta molecule was captured through template switching.

Regarding this clonotype: Its antigen is undetermined.

The use of a sample-barcoded 5' primer and a J-beta primer mix characterized a second PCR of 7 to 11 cycles. A template-switch adaptor with 12 random nucleotides tagged each cDNA molecule. From the 5' RACE reads, TCRdb called clonotypes with MiXCR, one entry per CDR3 protein. The repertoire consists of roughly 500,000 distinct CDR3 sequences, with 27% occurring once and the leading ten covering 18%. The CDR3 length is 15 residues. Germline CDR1 MNHNY, CDR2 SVGAGI (reference sequence). Study results and limitations: Compared with aged donors, long-lived donors showed fewer expanded clones, suggesting selection.

Each donor was a healthy Caucasian individual from Russia, aged roughly 6 to 90. The sample comprised blood. J is TRBJ2-5 and V is TRBV6-6; TRBD2 matches 9 bases. The tail of the sequence fits TRBJ2-7 better, so the J call may be wrong. This receptor was taken from a woman aged 70 to 79 in good health. The CDR3 region has the DNA TGTGCCAGCCTCAAAGAGCGGGGGGTCTCCTACGAGCAGTACTTC. This sequence encodes CASLKERGVSYEQYF.